This T cell receptor (beta chain) originates from a study of OX40 agonist ivuxolimab in advanced cancers. The study, taken as a whole, reports: Expansion of clones was among the lowest in partial responders at 0.1-3.0 mg/kg. CD4+ and CD8+ T cells in blood underwent clonal expansion by week 6 at 0.1 to 3.0 mg/kg.

Trimming at V came to 1 base and at J to 7 bases, leaving 11 bases not matched to a gene. The CDR3 runs 15 residues. Looked up from germline, CDR1 is SGHDT and CDR2 is YYEEEE. Sequenced by immunoSEQ multiplex PCR; TCRdb stores in-frame clones only, minus some. The sample records around 35,000 clones, approximately 80% being singletons. Note on this clone: Its antigen is not known.

The chain employs TRBV5-6 and TRBJ2-7, with 7 positions matching TRBD2. This clonotype was obtained from an adult with an advanced solid tumor such as melanoma, head and neck, liver or kidney cancer. The sequences come from CD4+ or CD8+ T cells sorted from blood, collected in a trial of the OX40 agonist ivuxolimab. DNA of the CDR3: TGTGCCAGCAGCTTGATTAGCGGGCAGCTAGGTGAGCAGTACTTC. It translates to CASSLISGQLGEQYF.